This T cell receptor (beta chain) was sequenced during a study of beta chain features in type 1 diabetes. About the research overall: Similarity in age, gender and cell yields was seen between patients and healthy donors. General study points: Type 1 diabetes patients showed a moderate but significant shortening of TCRB CDR3s in all four CD4+ subsets. Reduced insertions and increased deletions marked VDJ junctions in type 1 diabetes patients.

CDR1 is SGHDT, CDR2 YYEEEE, per germline. The CDR3 is 16 amino acids. Each of the sorted populations had a purity greater than 95%. TCRB transcripts that were expressed got sequenced, as all of the isolated RNA had been reverse transcribed. Profiling relied on immunoSEQ multiplex PCR, and the TCRdb table lists in-frame clones only, not all of them. The sample records 600,000 or so clones, roughly an eighth being singletons. About this clone itself: Antigen specificity is unknown. The junction departs from the called germline gene at one end, perhaps through a read error.

This chain connects TRBV5-6 to TRBJ1-6; 8 bases are a match to TRBD1. Source material: naive CD4+ T cells from blood. This clonotype was obtained from a man aged 18 to 30 with type 1 diabetes. The CDR3 DNA is TGTGACAGCAGCTTGAGTGGGGACAGGTTTCAGTCACCCCTCCACTTT. Protein: CDSSLSGDRFQSPLHF.